One sample yielded the 6 T cell receptor beta chains listed below, sequenced in a study of beta chain features in type 1 diabetes. TCRB transcripts that were expressed got sequenced, as all of the isolated RNA had been reverse transcribed. Measured with immunoSEQ multiplex PCR; TCRdb has only the in-frame clones, and not every one. The sample shows 310,000 or so clones, approximately 10% of them seen only once. The material sequenced was naive CD4+ T cells from blood. Receptors originate from a woman younger than 45 in good health.

The gene calls are TRBV4-2 and TRBJ1-4; no clear D gene. Between the trimmed V and J ends, which lost 0 bases and 5 bases, there was a span of 13 bases. The CDR3 runs to 16 residues. CDR1 LGHNA and CDR2 YNFKEQ come from the germline V gene. The CDR3 bases are TGTGCCAGCAGCCAAGAACGTCTACAGAAGAATGAAAAACTGTTTTTT. Its protein is CASSQERLQKNEKLFF.

A few counts support this clone. The CDR3 here is CASSVTVPSGYTF. CDR3 DNA: TGTGCCAGCAGCGTGACAGTGCCTTCCGGCTACACCTTC. The genes are TRBV7-2 and TRBJ1-2, with D tentatively TRBD1 (5 bases). Trimming cost V 5 bases and J 8 bases, with 15 bases left between them. Looked up from germline, CDR1 is SGHTA and CDR2 is FQGNSA. The CDR3 is made up of 13 amino acids. The full variable domain, rest sourced from reference TRBV7-2 and TRBJ1-2, is GAGVSQSPSNKVTEKGKDVELRCDPISGHTALYWYRQSLGQGLEFLIYFQGNSAPDKSGLPSDRFSAERTGGSVSTLTIQRTQQEDSAVYLCASSVTVPSGYTFGSGTRLTVV.

J is TRBJ1-2 and V is TRBV18; 7 bases match TRBD1. The length of the CDR3 is 16 residues. V was pared by 3 bases and J by 7 bases, with 14 bases of the junction left unmatched. Germline CDR1 is KGHSH and CDR2 is LQKENI. The chain's CDR3 is CASSPGARQGGFGYTF. CDR3 bases: TGTGCCAGCTCACCGGGGGCGCGACAGGGTGGTTTTGGCTACACCTTC.

This clone was seen once. This chain connects TRBV1 to TRBJ2-2; the table's D call, TRBD2, has no DNA check behind it. TRBV1 is given as a pseudogene. The CDR3 extends over 14 amino acids. CDR3 coding DNA: TGCACCAGCAGCCAGGTAGCGGGATCGGGGGAGCTGTTTTTT. Its translation is CTSSQVAGSGELFF.

There are a few counts of this clone. J is TRBJ2-1 and V is TRBV12-2; the table calls TRBD2, which could not be checked here. TRBV12-2 is annotated as a pseudogene. The CDR3 runs to 12 residues. CDR3 sequence: CASRLSCHEQFF. The CDR3 DNA reads TGTGCAAGTCGCTTATCCTGTCATGAGCAGTTCTTC.

The chain carries TRBV18 and TRBJ2-1, with a possible D match to TRBD2 (6 bases). The CDR3 has 16 amino acids. Germline CDR1 is KGHSH and CDR2 is LQKENI. Trimming took off 3 bases at V and 4 bases at J, with 16 bases between the two ends. For the CDR3, the DNA is TGTGCCAGCTCACCGTCCAGCGGGTATGGGTACAATGAGCAGTTCTTC. This gives the protein CASSPSSGYGYNEQFF.